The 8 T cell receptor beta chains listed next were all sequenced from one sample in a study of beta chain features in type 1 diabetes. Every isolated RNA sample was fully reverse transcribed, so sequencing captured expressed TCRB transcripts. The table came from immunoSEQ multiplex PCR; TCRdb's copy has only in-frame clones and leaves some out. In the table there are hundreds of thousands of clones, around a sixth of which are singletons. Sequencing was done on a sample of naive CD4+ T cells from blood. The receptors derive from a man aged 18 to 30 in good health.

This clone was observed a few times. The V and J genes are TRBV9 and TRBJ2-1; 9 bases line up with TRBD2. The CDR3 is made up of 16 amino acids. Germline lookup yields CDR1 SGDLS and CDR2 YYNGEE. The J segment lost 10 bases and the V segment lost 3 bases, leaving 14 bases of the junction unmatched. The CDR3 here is CASSAASGSSGTEQFF. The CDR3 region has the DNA TGTGCCAGCAGCGCCGCCTCTGGCTCTAGCGGGACAGAGCAGTTCTTC.

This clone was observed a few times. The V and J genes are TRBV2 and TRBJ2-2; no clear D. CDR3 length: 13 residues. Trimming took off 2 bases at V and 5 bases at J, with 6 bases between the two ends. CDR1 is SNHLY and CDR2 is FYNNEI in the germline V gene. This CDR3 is CASSEQRTGELFF. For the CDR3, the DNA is TGTGCCAGCAGTGAACAAAGGACCGGGGAGCTGTTTTTT.

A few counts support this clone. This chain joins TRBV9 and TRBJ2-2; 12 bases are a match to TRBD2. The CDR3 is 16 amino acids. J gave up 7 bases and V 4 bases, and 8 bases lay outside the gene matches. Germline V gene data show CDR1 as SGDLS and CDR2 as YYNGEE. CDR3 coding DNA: TGTGCCAGCAGCACCACTAGCGGGAGGTTAGGCGGGGAGCTGTTTTTT. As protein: CASSTTSGRLGGELFF.

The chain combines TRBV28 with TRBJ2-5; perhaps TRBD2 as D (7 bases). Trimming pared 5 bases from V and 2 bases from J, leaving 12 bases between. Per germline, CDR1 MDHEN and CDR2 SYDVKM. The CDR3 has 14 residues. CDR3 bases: TGTGCCAGCAGTCGCGGGGGCCCTCAAGAGACCCAGTACTTC. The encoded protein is CASSRGGPQETQYF.

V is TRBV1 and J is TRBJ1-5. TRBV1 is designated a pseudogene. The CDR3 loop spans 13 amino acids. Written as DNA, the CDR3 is TGCACCAGCAGCCAAGAGGGAAATCAGCCCCAGCATTTT. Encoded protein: CTSSQEGNQPQHF.

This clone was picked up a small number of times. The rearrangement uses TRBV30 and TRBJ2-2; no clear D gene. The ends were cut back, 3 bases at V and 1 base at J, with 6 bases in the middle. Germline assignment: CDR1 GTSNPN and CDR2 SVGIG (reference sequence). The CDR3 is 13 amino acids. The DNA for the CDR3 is TGTGCCTGGAGATACAGGAACACCGGGGAGCTGTTTTTT. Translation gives CAWRYRNTGELFF.

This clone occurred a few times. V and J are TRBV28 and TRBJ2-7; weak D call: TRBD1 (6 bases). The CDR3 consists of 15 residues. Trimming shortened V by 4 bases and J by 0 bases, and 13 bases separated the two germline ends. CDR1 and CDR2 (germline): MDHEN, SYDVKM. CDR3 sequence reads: CASSSPAGVSYEQYF. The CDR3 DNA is TGTGCCAGCAGTTCTCCGGCAGGGGTCTCCTACGAGCAGTACTTC.

The CDR3 here is CASSESKPTGGTFF. The CDR3 bases are TGTGCCAGCAGTGAATCCAAACCGACAGGGGGAACTTTCTTT. The V call is TRBV25-1, the J call TRBJ1-1, with 9 bases fitting TRBD1. Trimming removed 1 base from V and 12 bases from J; junction bases left unmatched: 9. Looked up from germline, CDR1 is MGHDK and CDR2 is SYGVNS. This CDR3 has 14 residues.